One and the same sample provided the 5 T cell receptor beta chains below, sequenced in a study of monozygotic twins with cystic fibrosis. The table came from immunoSEQ multiplex PCR; TCRdb's copy has only in-frame clones and leaves some out. This table holds 36,000 or so clones, around 90% found once. What was sequenced was blood. Every receptor here comes from a boy aged 2 to 10 with cystic fibrosis.

This clone has only a few counts. This chain joins TRBV5-1 and TRBJ2-3, with 13 bases fitting TRBD2. After removal of 4 bases from V and 2 bases from J, the junction contained 4 bases not matched to a gene. Germline CDR1 SGHRS, CDR2 YFSETQ. This CDR3 is 16 amino acids long. For the CDR3, the DNA is TGCGCCAGCAGCCTGGGACTAGCGGGGAACACAGATACGCAGTATTTT. Translated, it gives CASSLGLAGNTDTQYF.

V and J are TRBV19 and TRBJ2-5; D not resolved. The CDR3 sequence is 14 residues long. CDR1 is LNHDA, CDR2 SQIVND, per germline (reference sequence). V lost 1 base and J lost 2, with 8 bases in between. CDR3 loop: CASSIANRQETQYF. Here the CDR3 DNA reads TGTGCCAGTAGTATAGCTAACAGACAAGAGACCCAGTACTTC.

The chain recombines TRBV2 with TRBJ2-2; D is unclear. The germline V gene has CDR1 SNHLY and CDR2 FYNNEI. Between the trimmed V and J ends, which lost 8 bases and 7 bases, there was a span of 5 bases. The CDR3 runs 10 residues. CDR3 nucleotide sequence: TGTGCCAGCTACAGCGGGGAGCTGTTTTTT. It is translated as CASYSGELFF.

The chain uses TRBV5-1 and TRBJ1-2; 7 nucleotides align to TRBD1. Trimming took 5 bases from V and 5 from J; bases not matched to a gene: 9. The CDR3 spans 14 residues. CDR1 and CDR2 (germline): SGHRS, YFSETQ. The CDR3 sequence is CASSVGTASYGYTF. CDR3 DNA: TGCGCCAGCAGTGTGGGGACAGCTAGTTATGGCTACACCTTC.

This chain links TRBV6-6 with TRBJ1-2; the D is unclear. The V gene lost 4 bases and the J gene lost 4 bases, with 19 bases spanning the gap. The CDR3 runs to 16 residues. Per the germline V gene, CDR1 is MNHNY and CDR2 is SVGAGI (reference sequence). CDR3 nucleotide sequence: TGTGCCAGCAGTTCAAATCCACTCAACGTACCCTATGGCTACACCTTC. Residues: CASSSNPLNVPYGYTF.